The present entry profiles one T cell receptor beta chain with its context. The sample originates from a study of T cells expressing NK-cell markers. Study at large: Of eight sequenced donors, seven were HCMV-seropositive and one HCMV-seronegative.

Germline-derived CDR1 and CDR2 are LNHNV and YYDKDF (reference sequence). CDR3 length: 17 residues. TCR beta libraries carry UMIs added by 5'RACE template switching. TCRdb re-called the 5' RACE reads, yielding one record per CDR3 amino acid sequence without DNA. Across a few hundred thousand distinct CDR3 sequences, the top ten clones capture around 5% of the sample. This TCR came from a man aged 18-75 years in good health. The specimen sequenced was blood T cells: a sorted CD56 or NKG2C T cell subset, CD4+ or CD8+ T cells, or bulk PBMC T cells (not recorded which). V is TRBV15 and J is TRBJ1-1. This CDR3 reads CATSRDLAEGGGTEAFF.